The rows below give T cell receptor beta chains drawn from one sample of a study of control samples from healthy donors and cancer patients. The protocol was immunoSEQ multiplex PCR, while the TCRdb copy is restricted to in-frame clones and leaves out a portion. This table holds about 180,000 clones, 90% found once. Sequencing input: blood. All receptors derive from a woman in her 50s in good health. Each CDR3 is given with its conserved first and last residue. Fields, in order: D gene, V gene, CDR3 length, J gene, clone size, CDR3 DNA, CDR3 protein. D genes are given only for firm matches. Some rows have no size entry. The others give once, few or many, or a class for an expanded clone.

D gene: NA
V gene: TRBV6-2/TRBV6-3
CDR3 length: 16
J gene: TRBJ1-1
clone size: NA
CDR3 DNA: TGTGCCAGCAGTTACTCGATTGTCGGGGGCCGGGGTGAGGCTTTCTTT
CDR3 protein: CASSYSIVGGRGEAFF

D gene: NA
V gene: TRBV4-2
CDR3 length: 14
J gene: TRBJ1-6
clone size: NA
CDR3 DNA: TGTGCCAGCAGCCCAGGAATCCGAAATTCACCCCTCCACTTT
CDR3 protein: CASSPGIRNSPLHF

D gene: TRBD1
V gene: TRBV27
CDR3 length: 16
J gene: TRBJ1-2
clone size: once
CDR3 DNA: TGTGCCAGCAGCCGGGGACAGGGACCTGTTTTGCGGGGCTACACCTTC
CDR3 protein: CASSRGQGPVLRGYTF

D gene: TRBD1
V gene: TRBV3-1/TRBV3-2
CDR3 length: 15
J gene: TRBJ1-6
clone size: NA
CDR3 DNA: TGTGCCAGCAGCCAAGGAGGACAGGGCGTCCCACCCCTCCACTTT
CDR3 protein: CASSQGGQGVPPLHF

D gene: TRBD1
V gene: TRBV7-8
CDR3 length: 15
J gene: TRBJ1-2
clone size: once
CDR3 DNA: TGTGCCAGCACCCCAGACCAGGGGGCTAACTATGGCTACACCTTC
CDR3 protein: CASTPDQGANYGYTF

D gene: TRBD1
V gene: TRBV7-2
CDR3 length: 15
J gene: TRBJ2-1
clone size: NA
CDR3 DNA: TGTGCCAGCAGCCCGGACAGGGCGGCCTACAATGAGCAGTTCTTC
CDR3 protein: CASSPDRAAYNEQFF

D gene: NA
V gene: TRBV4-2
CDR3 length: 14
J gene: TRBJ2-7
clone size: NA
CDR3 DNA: TGTGCCAGCAGCCAAGACCTGGGGGCCAGCGAGCAGTACTTC
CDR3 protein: CASSQDLGASEQYF

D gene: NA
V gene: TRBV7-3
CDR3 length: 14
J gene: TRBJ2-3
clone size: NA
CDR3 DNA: TGTGCCAGCAGCTTATTGGGGGGCACAGATACGCAGTATTTT
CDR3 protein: CASSLLGGTDTQYF

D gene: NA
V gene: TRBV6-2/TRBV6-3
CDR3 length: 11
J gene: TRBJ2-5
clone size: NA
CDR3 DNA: TGTGCTAGCAGTTACCATGAGACCCAGTACTTC
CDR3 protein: CASSYHETQYF

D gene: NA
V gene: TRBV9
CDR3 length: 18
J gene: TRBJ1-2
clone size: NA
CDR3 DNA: TGTGCCAGCAGCGTAGTAGTTCGGCGGGCCCCCTCAAACTATGGCTACACCTTC
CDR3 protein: CASSVVVRRAPSNYGYTF

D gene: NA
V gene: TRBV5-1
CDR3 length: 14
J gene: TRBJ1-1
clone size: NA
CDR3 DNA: TGCGCCAGCAGCCGGGCCCCGGGAGTAACTGAAGCTTTCTTT
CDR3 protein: CASSRAPGVTEAFF

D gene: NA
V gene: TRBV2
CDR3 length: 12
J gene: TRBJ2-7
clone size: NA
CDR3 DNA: TGTGCCAGCAGCGAGACCCCGTACGAGCAGTACTTC
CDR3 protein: CASSETPYEQYF

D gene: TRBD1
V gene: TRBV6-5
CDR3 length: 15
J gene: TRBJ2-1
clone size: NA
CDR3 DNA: TGTGCCAGCAGCCTCGACAGGGGATATCACAATGAGCAGTTCTTC
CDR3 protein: CASSLDRGYHNEQFF

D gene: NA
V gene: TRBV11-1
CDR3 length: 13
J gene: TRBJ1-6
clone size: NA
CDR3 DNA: TGTGCCAGCAGCTTAACCGAAAATTCACCCCTCCACTTT
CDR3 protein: CASSLTENSPLHF

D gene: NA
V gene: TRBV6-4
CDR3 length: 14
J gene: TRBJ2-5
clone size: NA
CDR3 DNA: TGTGCCAGCAGTGCGGTAGTAGACCTTGGGCCCCAGTACTTC
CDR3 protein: CASSAVVDLGPQYF

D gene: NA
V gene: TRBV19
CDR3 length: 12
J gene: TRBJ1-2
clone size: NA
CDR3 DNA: TGTGCCAGTAGTCCAGGGATGTGGGGCTACACCTTC
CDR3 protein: CASSPGMWGYTF

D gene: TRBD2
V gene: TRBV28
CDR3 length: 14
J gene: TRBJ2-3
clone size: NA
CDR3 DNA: TGTGCCAGCAGCTCCGGGACTAGGCCAGATACGCAGTATTTT
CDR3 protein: CASSSGTRPDTQYF

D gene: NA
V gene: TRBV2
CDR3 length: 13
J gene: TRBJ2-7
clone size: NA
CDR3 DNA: TGTGCCAGCAGTGGATTCGTGTCCTACGAGCAGTACTTC
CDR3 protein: CASSGFVSYEQYF

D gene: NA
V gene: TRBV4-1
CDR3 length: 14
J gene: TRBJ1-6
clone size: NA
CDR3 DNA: TGCGCCAGCAGCCAAGATGTCCTAAATTCACCCCTCCACTTT
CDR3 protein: CASSQDVLNSPLHF

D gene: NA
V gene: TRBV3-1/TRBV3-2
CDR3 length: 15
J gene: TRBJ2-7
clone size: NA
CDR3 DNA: TGTGCCAGCAGCCAAGCGGGCGGACGAACCTACGAGCAGTACTTC
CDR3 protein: CASSQAGGRTYEQYF

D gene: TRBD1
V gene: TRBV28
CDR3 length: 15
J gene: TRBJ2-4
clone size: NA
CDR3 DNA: TGTGCCAGCAACAAACAGGGGGTATCCAAAAACATTCAGTACTTC
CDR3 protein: CASNKQGVSKNIQYF

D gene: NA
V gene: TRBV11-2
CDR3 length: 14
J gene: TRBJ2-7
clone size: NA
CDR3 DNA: TGTGCCAGCAGCTTATCCTTTCCGGATTACGAGCAGTACTTC
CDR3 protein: CASSLSFPDYEQYF

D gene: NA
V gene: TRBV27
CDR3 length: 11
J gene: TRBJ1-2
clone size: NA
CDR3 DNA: TGTGCCAGTGGGATAAACTATGGCTACACCTTC
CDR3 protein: CASGINYGYTF

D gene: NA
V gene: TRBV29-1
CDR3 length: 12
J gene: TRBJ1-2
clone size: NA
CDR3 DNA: TGCAGCGTTGTTGGATCAAACTATGGCTACACCTTC
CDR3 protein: CSVVGSNYGYTF

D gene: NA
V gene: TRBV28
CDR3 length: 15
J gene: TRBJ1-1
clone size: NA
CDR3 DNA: TGTGCCAGCAGTTTAAGCCGGGCCCCCCAGGGGGAAGCTTTCTTT
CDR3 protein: CASSLSRAPQGEAFF

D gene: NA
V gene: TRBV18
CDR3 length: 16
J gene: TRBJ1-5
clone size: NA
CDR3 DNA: TGTGCCAGCTCACCACCAGGCTCCAGTAGCAATCAGCCCCAGCATTTT
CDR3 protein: CASSPPGSSSNQPQHF

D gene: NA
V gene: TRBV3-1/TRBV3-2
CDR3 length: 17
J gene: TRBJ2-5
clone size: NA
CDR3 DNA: TGTGCCAGCAGCCAAGATCGATGGGTCCACCGCCAAGAGACCCAGTACTTC
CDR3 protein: CASSQDRWVHRQETQYF

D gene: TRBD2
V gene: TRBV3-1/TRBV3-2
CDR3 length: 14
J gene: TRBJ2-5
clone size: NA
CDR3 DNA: TGTGCCAGCAGCCTAAGCGGGGGGAGGGAGACCCAGTACTTC
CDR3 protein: CASSLSGGRETQYF

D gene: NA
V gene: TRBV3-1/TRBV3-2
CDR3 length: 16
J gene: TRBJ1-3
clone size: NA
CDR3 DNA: TGTGCCAGCAGCCCCCTGTATTTGTTCTCTGGAAACACCATATATTTT
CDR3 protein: CASSPLYLFSGNTIYF

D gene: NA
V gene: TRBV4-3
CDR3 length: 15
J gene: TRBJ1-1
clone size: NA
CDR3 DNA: TGCGCCAGCAGCCCCACCCCAAGGGGGGACACTGAAGCTTTCTTT
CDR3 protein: CASSPTPRGDTEAFF

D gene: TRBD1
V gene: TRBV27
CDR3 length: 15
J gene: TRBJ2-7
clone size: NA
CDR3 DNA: TGTGCCAGCAGTACCAGACAGGGCCCTACCTACGAGCAGTACTTC
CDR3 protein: CASSTRQGPTYEQYF

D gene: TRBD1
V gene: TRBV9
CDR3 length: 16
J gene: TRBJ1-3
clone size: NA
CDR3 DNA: TGTGCCAGCAGCGTAGGTGGGACAGCCTCTGGAAACACCATATATTTT
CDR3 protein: CASSVGGTASGNTIYF

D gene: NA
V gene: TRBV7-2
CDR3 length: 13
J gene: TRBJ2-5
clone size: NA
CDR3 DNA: TGTGCCAGCAGCTTCGGAATGGGAGAGACCCAGTACTTC
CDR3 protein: CASSFGMGETQYF

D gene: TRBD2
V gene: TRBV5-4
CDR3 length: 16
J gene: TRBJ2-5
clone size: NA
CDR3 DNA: TGTGCCAGCAGCTTGGGTGGGGTAGCGGGCCAAGAGACCCAGTACTTC
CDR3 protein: CASSLGGVAGQETQYF

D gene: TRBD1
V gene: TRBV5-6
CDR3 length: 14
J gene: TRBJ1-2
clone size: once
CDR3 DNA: TGTGCCAGCAGCAGGGACAGGGGGTATGGAGGCTACACCTTC
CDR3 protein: CASSRDRGYGGYTF

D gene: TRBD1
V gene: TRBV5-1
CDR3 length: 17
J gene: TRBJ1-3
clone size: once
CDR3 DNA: TGCGCCAGCAGCTTGAGCAGGGGGGGAAGCTCTGGAAACACCATATATTTT
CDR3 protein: CASSLSRGGSSGNTIYF

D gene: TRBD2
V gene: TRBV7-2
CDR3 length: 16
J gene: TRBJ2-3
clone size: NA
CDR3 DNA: TGTGCCAGCAGCTCCGGGACTAGCGGGGTTCCAGATACGCAGTATTTT
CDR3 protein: CASSSGTSGVPDTQYF

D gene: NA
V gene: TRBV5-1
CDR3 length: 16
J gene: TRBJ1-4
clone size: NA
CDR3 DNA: TGCGCCAGCAGCCCCCGGGACCCGAGGGATTATGAAAAACTGTTTTTT
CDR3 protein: CASSPRDPRDYEKLFF

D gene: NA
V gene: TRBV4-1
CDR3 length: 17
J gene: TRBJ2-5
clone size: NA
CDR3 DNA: TGCGCCAGCAGCCAAGAAGGGAAAGCGAATGGGCGGGAGACCCAGTACTTC
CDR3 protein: CASSQEGKANGRETQYF

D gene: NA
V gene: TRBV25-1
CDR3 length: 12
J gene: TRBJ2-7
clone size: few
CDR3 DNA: TGTGCCAGCAGCGCCTCCTACTACGAGCAGTACTTC
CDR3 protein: CASSASYYEQYF

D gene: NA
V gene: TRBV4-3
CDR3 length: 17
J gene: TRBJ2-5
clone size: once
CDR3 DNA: TGCGCCAGCAGCCAAGCTGCTAGTCTTATGGCCCAAGAGACCCAGTACTTC
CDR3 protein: CASSQAASLMAQETQYF

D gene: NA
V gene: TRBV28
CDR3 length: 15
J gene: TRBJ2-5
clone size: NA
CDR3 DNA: TGTGCCAGCAGCCAGATGACGGGCCCCTTGTCGTCCCAGTACTTC
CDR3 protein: CASSQMTGPLSSQYF

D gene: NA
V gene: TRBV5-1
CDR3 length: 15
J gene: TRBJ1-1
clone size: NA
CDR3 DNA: TGCGCCAGCAGCTTGGAAGGCTCCATGAACACTGAAGCTTTCTTT
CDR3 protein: CASSLEGSMNTEAFF

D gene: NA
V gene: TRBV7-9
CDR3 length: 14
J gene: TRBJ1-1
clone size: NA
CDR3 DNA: TGTGCCAGCAGCCGAGGTACTCTTAACACTGAAGCTTTCTTT
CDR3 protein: CASSRGTLNTEAFF

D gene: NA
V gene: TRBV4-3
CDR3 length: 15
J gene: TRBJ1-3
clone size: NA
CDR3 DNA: TGCGCCAGCAGCCAAGGGGCGCAATCCGGAAACACCATATATTTT
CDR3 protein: CASSQGAQSGNTIYF

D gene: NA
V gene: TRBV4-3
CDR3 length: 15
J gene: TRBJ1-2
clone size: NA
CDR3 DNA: TGCGCCAGCAGCCAACCCAACTCAGGGAACTATGGCTACACCTTC
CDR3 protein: CASSQPNSGNYGYTF

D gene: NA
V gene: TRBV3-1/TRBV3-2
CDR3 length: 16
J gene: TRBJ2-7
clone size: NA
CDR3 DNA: TGTGCCAGCAGCCCGACCCACAGGGAAGGAACCTACGAGCAGTACTTC
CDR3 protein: CASSPTHREGTYEQYF

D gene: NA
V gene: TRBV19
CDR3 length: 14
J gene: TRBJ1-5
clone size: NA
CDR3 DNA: TGTGCCAGTAGGAGGGCCGAGGCCACTCAGCCCCAGCATTTT
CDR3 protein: CASRRAEATQPQHF

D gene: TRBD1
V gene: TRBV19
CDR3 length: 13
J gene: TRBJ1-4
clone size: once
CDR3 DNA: TGTGCCAGTAGGGACAGGGTAAATGAAAAACTGTTTTTT
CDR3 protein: CASRDRVNEKLFF

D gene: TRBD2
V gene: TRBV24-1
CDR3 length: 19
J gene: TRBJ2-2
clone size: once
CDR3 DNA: TGTGCCACCAGTGACCCGGCTGGACTAGCGGGAGTTCACACCGGGGAGCTGTTTTTT
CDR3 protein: CATSDPAGLAGVHTGELFF

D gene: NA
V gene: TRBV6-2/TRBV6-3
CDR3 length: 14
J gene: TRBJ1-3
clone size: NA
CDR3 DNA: TGTGCCAGCAGTTACAGTACCTCTGGAAACACCATATATTTT
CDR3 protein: CASSYSTSGNTIYF

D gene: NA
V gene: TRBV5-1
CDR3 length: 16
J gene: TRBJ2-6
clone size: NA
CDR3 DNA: TGCGCCAGCAGCCCCTCAGGGGCCTCTGGGGCCAACGTCCTGACTTTC
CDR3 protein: CASSPSGASGANVLTF

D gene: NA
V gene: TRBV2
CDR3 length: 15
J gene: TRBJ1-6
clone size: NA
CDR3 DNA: TGTGCCAGCAGTCGGCAGAGTCTGTTCAATTCACCCCTCCACTTT
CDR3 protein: CASSRQSLFNSPLHF

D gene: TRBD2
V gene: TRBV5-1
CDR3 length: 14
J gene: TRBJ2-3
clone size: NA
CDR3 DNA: TGCGCCAGCAGCTTTAGCGGGCCAACAGATACGCAGTATTTT
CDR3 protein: CASSFSGPTDTQYF

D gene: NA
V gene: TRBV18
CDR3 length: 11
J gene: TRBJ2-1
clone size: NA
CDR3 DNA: TGTGCCAGCTCACCAGGGTATGAAGGGTTCTTC
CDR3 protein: CASSPGYEGFF

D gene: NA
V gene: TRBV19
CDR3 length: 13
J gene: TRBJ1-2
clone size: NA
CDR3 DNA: TGTGCCAGTAGTATTCGACACAACTATGGCTACACCTTC
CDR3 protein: CASSIRHNYGYTF

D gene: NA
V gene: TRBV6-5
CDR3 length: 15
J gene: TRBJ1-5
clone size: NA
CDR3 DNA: TGTGCCAGCAGTTACTCGAAACAGGGCAGGCAGCCCCAGCATTTT
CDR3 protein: CASSYSKQGRQPQHF